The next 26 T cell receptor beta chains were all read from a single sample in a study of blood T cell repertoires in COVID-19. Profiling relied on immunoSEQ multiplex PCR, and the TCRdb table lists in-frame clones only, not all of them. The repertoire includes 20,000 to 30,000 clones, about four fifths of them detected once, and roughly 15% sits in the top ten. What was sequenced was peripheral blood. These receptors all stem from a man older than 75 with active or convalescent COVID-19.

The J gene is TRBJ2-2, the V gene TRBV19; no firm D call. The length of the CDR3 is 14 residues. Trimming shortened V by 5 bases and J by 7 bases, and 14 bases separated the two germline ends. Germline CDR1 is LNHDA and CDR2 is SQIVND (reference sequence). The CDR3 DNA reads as TGTGCCAGTAGTCTTTCCGTCTCGGGCGGGGAGCTGTTTTTT. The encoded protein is CASSLSVSGGELFF.

CDR3 sequence: CASSKAGGMAYTQYF. In DNA, the CDR3 is TGTGCCAGCAGTAAAGCGGGAGGGATGGCATATACGCAGTATTTT. This chain joins TRBV27 and TRBJ2-3; TRBD2 matches at 10 bases. CDR1 is MNHEY and CDR2 is SMNVEV in the germline V gene (reference sequence). The CDR3 extends over 15 amino acids. The J segment lost 7 bases and the V segment lost 5 bases, leaving 9 bases of the junction unmatched.

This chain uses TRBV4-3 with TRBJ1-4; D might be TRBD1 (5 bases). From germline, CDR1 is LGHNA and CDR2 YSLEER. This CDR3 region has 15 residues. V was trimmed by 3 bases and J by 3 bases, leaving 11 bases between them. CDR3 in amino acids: CASSHIGGANEKLFF. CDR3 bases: TGCGCCAGCAGCCACATCGGGGGGGCTAATGAAAAACTGTTTTTT.

The CDR3 nucleotides are TGTGCCAGCAGCTTAGGAACATCGGGAGGAGCTTTCTTT. As protein: CASSLGTSGGAFF. The rearrangement uses TRBV11-3 and TRBJ1-1; D gene unclear. The CDR3 runs to 13 residues. Germline V lookup: CDR1 SGHNT, CDR2 YENEEA. Trimming removed 1 base from V and 10 bases from J, with 13 bases in between.

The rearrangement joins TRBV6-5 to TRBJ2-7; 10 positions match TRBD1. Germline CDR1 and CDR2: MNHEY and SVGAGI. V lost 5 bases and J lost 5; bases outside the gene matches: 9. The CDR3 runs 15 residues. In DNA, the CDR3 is TGTGCCAGCAGTATCCTCCGGGACAGGGGCCACGAGCAGTACTTC. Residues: CASSILRDRGHEQYF.

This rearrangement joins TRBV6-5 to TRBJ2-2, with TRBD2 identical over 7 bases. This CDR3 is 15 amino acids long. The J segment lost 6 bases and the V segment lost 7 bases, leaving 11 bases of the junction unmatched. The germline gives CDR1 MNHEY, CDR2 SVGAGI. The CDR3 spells CASIAIGGGPGELFF. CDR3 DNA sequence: TGTGCCAGCATAGCCATTGGCGGGGGTCCCGGGGAGCTGTTTTTT.

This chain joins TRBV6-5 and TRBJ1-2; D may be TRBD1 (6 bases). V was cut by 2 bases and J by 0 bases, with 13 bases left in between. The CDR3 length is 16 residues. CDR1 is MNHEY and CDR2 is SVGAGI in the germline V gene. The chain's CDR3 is CASSYGQPRPNYGYTF. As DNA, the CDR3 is TGTGCCAGCAGTTACGGACAGCCGAGACCTAACTATGGCTACACCTTC.

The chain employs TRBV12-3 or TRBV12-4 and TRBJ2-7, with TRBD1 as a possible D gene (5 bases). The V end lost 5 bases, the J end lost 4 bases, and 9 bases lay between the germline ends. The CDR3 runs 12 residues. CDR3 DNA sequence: TGTGCCAGCAGTCCGCAGGGTTACGAGCAGTACTTC. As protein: CASSPQGYEQYF.

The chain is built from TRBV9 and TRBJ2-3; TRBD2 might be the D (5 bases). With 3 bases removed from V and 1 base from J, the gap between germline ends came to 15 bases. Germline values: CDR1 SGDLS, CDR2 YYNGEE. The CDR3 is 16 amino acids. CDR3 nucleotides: TGTGCCAGCAGCGAGACCGAGGACGGGGGCACAGATACGCAGTATTTT. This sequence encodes CASSETEDGGTDTQYF.

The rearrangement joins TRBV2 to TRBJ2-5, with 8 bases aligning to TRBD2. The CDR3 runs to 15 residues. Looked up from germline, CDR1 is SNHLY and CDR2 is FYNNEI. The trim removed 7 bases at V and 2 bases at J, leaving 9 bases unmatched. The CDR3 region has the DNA TGTGCCAGCAATAATCAACTAGCGGCACAAGAGACCCAGTACTTC. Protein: CASNNQLAAQETQYF.

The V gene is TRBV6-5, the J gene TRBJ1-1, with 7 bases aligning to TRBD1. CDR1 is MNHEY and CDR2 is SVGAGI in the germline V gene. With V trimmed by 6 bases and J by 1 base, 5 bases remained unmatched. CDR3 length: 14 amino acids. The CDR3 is CASSRDRSNTEAFF. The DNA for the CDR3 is TGTGCCAGCAGCCGGGACAGATCGAACACTGAAGCTTTCTTT.

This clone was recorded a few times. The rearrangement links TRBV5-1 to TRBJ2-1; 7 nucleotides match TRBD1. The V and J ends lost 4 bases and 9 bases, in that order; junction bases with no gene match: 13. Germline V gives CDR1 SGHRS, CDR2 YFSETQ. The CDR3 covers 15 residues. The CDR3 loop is CASSEQTGKITEQFF. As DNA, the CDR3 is TGCGCCAGCAGCGAACAGACAGGGAAGATAACTGAGCAGTTCTTC. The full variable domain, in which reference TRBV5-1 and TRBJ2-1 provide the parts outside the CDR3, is KAGVTQTPRYLIKTRGQQVTLSCSPISGHRSVSWYQQTPGQGLQFLFEYFSETQRNKGNFPGRFSGRQFSNSRSEMNVSTLELGDSALYLCASSEQTGKITEQFFGPGTRLTVL.

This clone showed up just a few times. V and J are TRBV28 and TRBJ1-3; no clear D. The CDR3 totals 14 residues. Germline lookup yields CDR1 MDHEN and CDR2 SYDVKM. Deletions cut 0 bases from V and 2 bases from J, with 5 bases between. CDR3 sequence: CASSLWQAGNTIYF. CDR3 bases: TGTGCCAGCAGTTTATGGCAGGCTGGAAACACCATATATTTT.

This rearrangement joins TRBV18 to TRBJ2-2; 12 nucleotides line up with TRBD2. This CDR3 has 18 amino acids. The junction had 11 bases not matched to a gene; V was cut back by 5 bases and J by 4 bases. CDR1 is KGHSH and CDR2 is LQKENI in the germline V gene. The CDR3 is CASSLSLAGGPGTGELFF. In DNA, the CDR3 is TGTGCCAGCTCATTAAGCCTAGCGGGAGGGCCCGGCACCGGGGAGCTGTTTTTT.

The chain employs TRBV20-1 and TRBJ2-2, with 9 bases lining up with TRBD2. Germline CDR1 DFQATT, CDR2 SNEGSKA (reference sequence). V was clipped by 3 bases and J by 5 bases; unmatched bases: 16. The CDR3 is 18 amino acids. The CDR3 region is CSASLGGKRLAGTGELFF. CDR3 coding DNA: TGCAGTGCTAGTTTGGGAGGGAAAAGGCTAGCGGGAACCGGGGAGCTGTTTTTT.

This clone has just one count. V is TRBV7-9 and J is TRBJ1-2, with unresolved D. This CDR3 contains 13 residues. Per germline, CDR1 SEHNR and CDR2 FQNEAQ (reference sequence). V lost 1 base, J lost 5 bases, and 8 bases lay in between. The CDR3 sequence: CASSLDRIYGYTF. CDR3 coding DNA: TGTGCCAGCAGCTTAGACAGAATTTATGGCTACACCTTC.

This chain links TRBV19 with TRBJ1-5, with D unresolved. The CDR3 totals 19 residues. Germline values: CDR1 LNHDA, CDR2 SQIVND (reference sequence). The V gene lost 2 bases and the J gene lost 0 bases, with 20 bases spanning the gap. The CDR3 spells CASSILGYVGRYSNQPQHF. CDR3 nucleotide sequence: TGTGCCAGTAGTATACTGGGGTACGTGGGGAGATATAGCAATCAGCCCCAGCATTTT.

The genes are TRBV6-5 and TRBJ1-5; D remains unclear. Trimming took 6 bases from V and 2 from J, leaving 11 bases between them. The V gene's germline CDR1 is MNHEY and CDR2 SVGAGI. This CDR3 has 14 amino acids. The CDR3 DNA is TGTGCCAGCAGCGTATATGTAGGCAATCAGCCCCAGCATTTT. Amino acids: CASSVYVGNQPQHF.

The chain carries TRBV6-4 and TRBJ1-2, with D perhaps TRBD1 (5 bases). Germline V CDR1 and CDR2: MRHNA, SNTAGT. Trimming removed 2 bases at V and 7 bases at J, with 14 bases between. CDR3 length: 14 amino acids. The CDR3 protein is CASSDRGARGGYTF. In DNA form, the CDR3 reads TGTGCCAGCAGTGACCGAGGGGCGCGGGGTGGCTACACCTTC.

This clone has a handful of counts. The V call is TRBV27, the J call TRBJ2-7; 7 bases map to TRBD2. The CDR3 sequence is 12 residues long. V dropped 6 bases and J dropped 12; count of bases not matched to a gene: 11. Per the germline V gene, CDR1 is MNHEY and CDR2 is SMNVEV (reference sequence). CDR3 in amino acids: CASRWREGVGYF. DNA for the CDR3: TGTGCCAGCAGATGGAGGGAGGGTGTGGGGTACTTC.

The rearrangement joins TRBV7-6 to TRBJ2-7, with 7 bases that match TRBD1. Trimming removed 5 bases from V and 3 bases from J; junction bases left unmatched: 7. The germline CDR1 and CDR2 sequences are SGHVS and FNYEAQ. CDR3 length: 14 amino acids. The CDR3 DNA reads TGTGCCAGCAGCGCCCGGACAGGAGGCTACGAGCAGTACTTC. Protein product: CASSARTGGYEQYF.

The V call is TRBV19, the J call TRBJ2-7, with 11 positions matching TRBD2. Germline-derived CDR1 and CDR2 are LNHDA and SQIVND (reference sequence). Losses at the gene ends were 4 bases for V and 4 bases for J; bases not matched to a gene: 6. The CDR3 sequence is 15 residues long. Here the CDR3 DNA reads TGTGCCAGTAGTACCATAGCGGGAGGGGGATACGAGCAGTACTTC. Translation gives CASSTIAGGGYEQYF.

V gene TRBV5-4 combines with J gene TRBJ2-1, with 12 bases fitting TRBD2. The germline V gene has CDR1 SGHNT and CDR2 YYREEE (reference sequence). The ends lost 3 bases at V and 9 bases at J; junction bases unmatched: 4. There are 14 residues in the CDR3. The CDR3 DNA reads TGTGCCAGCAGCTCGCTAGCGGGAGGGGGTGAGCAGTTCTTC. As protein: CASSSLAGGGEQFF.

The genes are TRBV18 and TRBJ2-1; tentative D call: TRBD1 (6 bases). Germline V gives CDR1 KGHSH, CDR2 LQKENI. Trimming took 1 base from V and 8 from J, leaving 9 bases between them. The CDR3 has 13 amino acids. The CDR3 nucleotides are TGTGCCAGCTCACCACAGGGGGAACATGAGCAGTTCTTC. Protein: CASSPQGEHEQFF.

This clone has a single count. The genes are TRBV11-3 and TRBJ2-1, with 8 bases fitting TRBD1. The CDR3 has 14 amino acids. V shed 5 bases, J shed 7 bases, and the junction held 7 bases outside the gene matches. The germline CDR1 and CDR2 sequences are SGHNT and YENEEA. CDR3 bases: TGTGCCAGCAGCACCAGACAGGGGACAAATGAGCAGTTCTTC. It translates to CASSTRQGTNEQFF.

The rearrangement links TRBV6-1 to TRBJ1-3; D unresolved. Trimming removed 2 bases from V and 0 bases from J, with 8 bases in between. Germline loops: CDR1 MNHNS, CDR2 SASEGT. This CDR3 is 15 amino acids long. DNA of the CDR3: TGTGCCAGCAGTGAAATGCGGTACTCTGGAAACACCATATATTTT. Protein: CASSEMRYSGNTIYF.